Following are 24 T cell receptor beta chains from one sample sequenced in a study of shared clonotypes between healthy human individuals. Libraries were prepared by immunoSEQ multiplex PCR; TCRdb keeps only in-frame clonotypes and omits some of them. The repertoire holds 2,100,000 or so clones, with 95% as singletons. Source material: naive CD4+ T cells sorted from blood. As to subset: CD45RA+ positively selected. The source of these receptors is a young man in good health.

This sequence joins TRBV2 and TRBJ2-7, with D tentatively TRBD1 (6 bases). V was cut by 4 bases and J by 4 bases, with 17 bases left in between. In germline, CDR1 is SNHLY, CDR2 FYNNEI. The CDR3 length is 15 residues. In DNA, the CDR3 is TGTGCCAGCAGTGTGGGACAAAAAGGCGGGTACGAGCAGTACTTC. This translates into CASSVGQKGGYEQYF.

This clone was counted once. The V and J genes are TRBV30 and TRBJ1-1; D is possibly TRBD1 (5 bases). Deletions cut 0 bases from V and 5 bases from J, with 16 bases between. The CDR3 is 15 residues long. CDR1 and CDR2 from the germline V gene are GTSNPN and SVGIG (reference sequence). The CDR3 DNA reads as TGTGCCTGGAGTGTAGTTGCAGGCGGGGGGACTGAAGCTTTCTTT. Protein: CAWSVVAGGGTEAFF.

Comment on this clone: Other DNA sequences within the sample encode an identical CDR3. The CDR3 DNA reads TGTGCCAGCTCGGGACAAGTGAACACTGAAGCTTTCTTT. Its translation is CASSGQVNTEAFF. The rearrangement joins TRBV18 to TRBJ1-1, with D maybe TRBD1 (6 bases). Per the germline V gene, CDR1 is KGHSH and CDR2 is LQKENI. Trimming removed 6 bases at V and 0 bases at J, with 8 bases between. The CDR3 is 13 amino acids.

As regards this clone: The sample has other DNA sequences that encode this CDR3 too. The chain recombines TRBV19 with TRBJ1-1; no reliable D call. The germline V gene has CDR1 LNHDA and CDR2 SQIVND (reference sequence). This CDR3 has 13 residues. Trimming stripped 6 bases from V and 1 base from J, with 9 bases between. The CDR3 sequence: CASSLGQNTEAFF. The CDR3 DNA is TGTGCCAGTAGCCTGGGCCAGAACACTGAAGCTTTCTTT. Full variable domain (rest looked up from reference TRBV19 and TRBJ1-1): DGGITQSPKYLFRKEGQNVTLSCEQNLNHDAMYWYRQDPGQGLRLIYYSQIVNDFQKGDIAEGYSVSREKKESFPLTVTSAQKNPTAFYLCASSLGQNTEAFFGQGTRLTVV.

Of note for this clone: This same CDR3 is encoded by further DNA sequences in the sample. This chain connects TRBV7-2 to TRBJ2-2; D not certain. This CDR3 region has 12 residues. From germline, CDR1 is SGHTA and CDR2 FQGNSA. V was cut by 5 bases and J by 7 bases, with 8 bases left in between. As DNA, the CDR3 is TGTGCCAGCAGCCCACGGGTCGGGGAGCTGTTTTTT. It encodes CASSPRVGELFF.

This rearrangement joins TRBV6-5 to TRBJ2-3, with 8 bases that match TRBD2. The germline CDR1 and CDR2 sequences are MNHEY and SVGAGI. The length of the CDR3 is 12 residues. Trimming took 2 bases from V and 9 from J; bases not matched to a gene: 1. The CDR3 spells CASSYIAGTQYF. The CDR3 nucleotides are TGTGCCAGCAGTTACATAGCGGGGACGCAGTATTTT.

Here the CDR3 DNA reads TGTGCCAGCAGCGCTGCCCGACCGGGACAGGGAATATCCACCTTC. This translates into CASSAARPGQGISTF. V gene TRBV6-6 combines with J gene TRBJ1-2; 9 positions agree with TRBD1. Trimming removed 6 bases from V and 13 bases from J; junction bases left unmatched: 18. The CDR3 spans 15 residues. Looked up from germline, CDR1 is MNHNY and CDR2 is SVGAGI (reference sequence).

This clone has just one count. The chain uses TRBV10-3 and TRBJ2-5; 7 bases map to TRBD1. Germline values: CDR1 ENHRY, CDR2 SYGVKD. The CDR3 has 14 residues. V lost 4 bases and J lost 0; bases outside the gene matches: 2. The CDR3 loop is CAISGGQYQETQYF. CDR3 nucleotide sequence: TGTGCCATCAGTGGGGGACAGTACCAAGAGACCCAGTACTTC.

The CDR3 sequence is CSADPGERCTF. In DNA form, the CDR3 reads TGCAGCGCCGACCCAGGTGAACGCTGCACCTTC. This chain connects TRBV29-1 to TRBJ1-2; no clear D. The length of the CDR3 is 11 residues. Trimming stripped 7 bases from V and 13 bases from J, with 19 bases between. The germline CDR1 and CDR2 sequences are SQVTM and ANQGSEA.

This sequence joins TRBV4-2 and TRBJ1-4, with TRBD1 identical over 8 bases. Trimming cost V 2 bases and J 8 bases; bases outside gene matches: 7. CDR3 size: 15 residues. Germline V CDR1 and CDR2: LGHNA, YNFKEQ. CDR3 in DNA: TGTGCCAGCAGCCAACCCGACAGGGGCGGCGAAAAACTGTTTTTT. Translating gives CASSQPDRGGEKLFF.

This clone came up once. V gene TRBV10-2 combines with J gene TRBJ2-2; 9 bases match TRBD2. The trim removed 6 bases at V and 0 bases at J, leaving 2 bases unmatched. Germline V lookup: CDR1 WSHSY, CDR2 SAAADI. CDR3 size: 15 residues. CDR3 sequence: CASRASGTNTGELFF. The CDR3 region has the DNA TGCGCCAGCAGAGCTAGCGGGACGAACACCGGGGAGCTGTTTTTT.

DNA for the CDR3: TGTGCCAGCAGACATAGGGACCATGGCGGGGAGCTGTTTTTT. Its translation: CASRHRDHGGELFF. The chain uses TRBV11-3 and TRBJ2-2; D is perhaps TRBD1 or TRBD2 (5 bases each). The CDR3 has 14 residues. CDR1 is SGHNT, CDR2 YENEEA, per germline. The V end lost 6 bases, the J end lost 7 bases, and 15 bases lay between the germline ends.

J is TRBJ2-1 and V is TRBV27, with 10 bases fitting TRBD1. J was trimmed by 8 bases and V by 4 bases; bases with no gene match: 8. The germline CDR1 and CDR2 sequences are MNHEY and SMNVEV (reference sequence). This CDR3 spans 15 amino acids. The CDR3 DNA sequence: TGTGCCAGCAGTTCCCGGGACAGGGGTGTAGATGAGCAGTTCTTC. Translating gives CASSSRDRGVDEQFF.

The J gene is TRBJ1-2, the V gene TRBV7-9, with D possibly being TRBD1 (5 bases). Germline CDR1 is SEHNR and CDR2 is FQNEAQ (reference sequence). The V end was cut by 4 bases, the J end by 0 bases, with 9 bases between. The CDR3 spans 14 residues. CDR3 residues: CASSSGQSNYGYTF. The CDR3 DNA is TGTGCCAGCAGCTCCGGACAATCTAACTATGGCTACACCTTC.

V and J are TRBV29-1 and TRBJ2-1; 12 nucleotides align to TRBD2. Germline assignment: CDR1 SQVTM and CDR2 ANQGSEA. J gave up 4 bases and V 8 bases, and 9 bases lay outside the gene matches. This CDR3 spans 15 amino acids. The CDR3 region is CSSSPSGRGYNEQFF. CDR3 in DNA: TGCAGCTCGTCCCCTAGCGGGAGGGGATACAATGAGCAGTTCTTC.

Regarding this clone: Other nucleotide sequences from this sample produce the same CDR3. The V and J genes are TRBV6-5 and TRBJ1-4; 7 positions match TRBD1. V trimming: 4 bases; J trimming: 8 bases; junction bases outside the gene matches: 7. Germline V gene sequence: CDR1 MNHEY, CDR2 SVGAGI. This CDR3 comprises 14 residues. DNA for the CDR3: TGTGCCAGCAGTTCGACAGGGAATGACGAAAAACTGTTTTTT. This encodes CASSSTGNDEKLFF.

This clone appeared once. The rearrangement uses TRBV4-1 and TRBJ2-2, with 8 bases aligning to TRBD2. Germline lookup yields CDR1 MGHRA and CDR2 YSYEKL. V dropped 4 bases and J dropped 2; count of bases not matched to a gene: 6. The CDR3 length is 16 residues. CDR3 DNA sequence: TGCGCCAGCAGCCCCCCGGGACTAGTAAACACCGGGGAGCTGTTTTTT. As protein: CASSPPGLVNTGELFF.

The chain recombines TRBV6-5 with TRBJ1-1; weak D call: TRBD1 (6 bases). There are 13 residues in the CDR3. V gave up 4 bases and J gave up 5 bases, with 11 bases separating them. CDR1 MNHEY and CDR2 SVGAGI come from the germline V gene. The chain's CDR3 is CASSLQGRTEAFF. The DNA for the CDR3 is TGTGCCAGCAGTTTACAGGGTCGGACTGAAGCTTTCTTT.

The CDR3 loop reads CAIGQPNNEKLFF. CDR3 sequence (DNA): TGTGCCATTGGACAGCCCAATAATGAAAAACTGTTTTTT. The rearrangement joins TRBV10-3 to TRBJ1-4; D perhaps matches TRBD1 (6 bases). This CDR3 region has 13 residues. Germline CDR1 reads ENHRY; CDR2 reads SYGVKD. Trimming removed 9 bases from V and 4 bases from J, with 12 bases in between.

This rearrangement joins TRBV14 to TRBJ2-5, with D perhaps TRBD2 (6 bases). This CDR3 is 16 amino acids long. Trimming shortened V by 2 bases and J by 2 bases, and 15 bases separated the two germline ends. Germline CDR1 SGHDN, CDR2 FVKESK. Here the CDR3 reads CASSQTGGTKQETQYF. In DNA form, the CDR3 reads TGTGCCAGCAGCCAAACTGGGGGGACCAAACAAGAGACCCAGTACTTC.

The chain combines TRBV6-1 with TRBJ2-3, with 11 bases aligning to TRBD2. The germline gives CDR1 MNHNS, CDR2 SASEGT. J gave up 3 bases and V 6 bases, and 2 bases lay outside the gene matches. This CDR3 spans 14 amino acids. Here the CDR3 reads CASRGTSGTDTQYF. In DNA, the CDR3 is TGTGCCAGCAGGGGGACTAGCGGTACAGATACGCAGTATTTT.

The DNA for the CDR3 is TGTGCCAGCAGCCATCTTACGATGACTAGCGGGGGTGAGGAGACCCAGTACTTC. As protein: CASSHLTMTSGGEETQYF. The chain couples TRBV5-5 to TRBJ2-5, with 12 bases matching TRBD2. The trim removed 4 bases at V and 5 bases at J, leaving 15 bases unmatched. The CDR3 loop spans 18 amino acids. Germline V gene data show CDR1 as SGHKS and CDR2 as YYEKEE (reference sequence).

The J gene is TRBJ1-5, the V gene TRBV5-1; 7 bases map to TRBD1. J gave up 5 bases and V 3 bases, and 8 bases lay outside the gene matches. The germline V gene encodes CDR1 SGHRS and CDR2 YFSETQ. This CDR3 contains 15 residues. This chain's CDR3 is CASSSAGQQDQPQHF. CDR3 in DNA: TGCGCCAGCAGCTCAGCGGGACAGCAGGATCAGCCCCAGCATTTT.

This chain joins TRBV25-1 and TRBJ2-2, with a possible D match to TRBD1 (5 bases). V lost 5 bases and J 6 bases, leaving 16 bases between the germline ends. The germline V gene has CDR1 MGHDK and CDR2 SYGVNS. The CDR3 covers 15 residues. In nucleotides, the CDR3 is TGTGCCAGCAGTCTTGACAGTCATCATGCCGGGGAGCTGTTTTTT. Its protein product is CASSLDSHHAGELFF. The entire variable domain, with the rest obtained from reference TRBV25-1 and TRBJ2-2, is as follows: EADIYQTPRYLVIGTGKKITLECSQTMGHDKMYWYQQDPGMELHLIHYSYGVNSTEKGDLSSESTVSRIRTEHFPLTLESARPSHTSQYLCASSLDSHHAGELFFGEGSRLTVL.